These 10 T cell receptor beta chains originate from one sample sequenced in a study of shared clonotypes between healthy human individuals. The data were produced by immunoSEQ multiplex PCR, yet TCRdb's version contains in-frame clones alone and is incomplete. This table holds about 710,000 clones, approximately 73% found once. The sample was memory CD4+ T cells sorted from blood. Subset defined: CD45RA-negative fraction. Receptors originate from a young woman in good health.

This clone turned up a few times. The chain carries TRBV28 and TRBJ2-7; a possible D gene is TRBD1 (5 bases). This CDR3 is 15 amino acids long. With 3 bases removed from V and 0 bases from J, the gap between germline ends came to 12 bases. Germline V gene sequence: CDR1 MDHEN, CDR2 SYDVKM. The CDR3 is CASSLVGAFSYEQYF. CDR3 nucleotides: TGTGCCAGCAGTTTGGTAGGGGCGTTCTCCTACGAGCAGTACTTC.

The rearrangement links TRBV18 to TRBJ1-1; no definite D call. Per the germline V gene, CDR1 is KGHSH and CDR2 is LQKENI. CDR3 size: 14 residues. V was pared by 4 bases and J by 0 bases, with 9 bases between. In DNA form, the CDR3 reads TGTGCCAGCTCACAAAACCCCCTGAACACTGAAGCTTTCTTT. It yields the protein CASSQNPLNTEAFF.

The gene calls are TRBV7-9 and TRBJ1-1, with TRBD1 as a possible D gene (5 bases). CDR1 and CDR2 from the germline V gene are SEHNR and FQNEAQ (reference sequence). V was clipped by 2 bases and J by 3 bases, with 7 bases between them. The CDR3 contains 13 residues. CDR3: CASSLTGDTEAFF. CDR3 nucleotides: TGTGCCAGCAGCTTAACAGGAGACACTGAAGCTTTCTTT.

The chain has TRBV19 and TRBJ1-4; D remains unclear. V lost 7 bases to trimming and J lost 6 bases, with 9 bases between them. The CDR3 is made up of 12 amino acids. Germline CDR1 is LNHDA and CDR2 is SQIVND (reference sequence). This chain's CDR3 is CASKSNDEKLFF. In DNA, the CDR3 is TGTGCCAGTAAGTCGAACGATGAAAAACTGTTTTTT.

V is TRBV4-1 and J is TRBJ2-5, with a weak D call TRBD1 (5 bases). CDR3 length: 16 amino acids. V lost 2 bases and J lost 5, with 18 bases in between. Germline V gene lookup returns CDR1 MGHRA and CDR2 YSYEKL. The CDR3 DNA follows: TGCGCCAGCAGCCAACAACCCCCCAGGGTTGGGGAGACCCAGTACTTC. It encodes CASSQQPPRVGETQYF.

This rearrangement joins TRBV28 to TRBJ1-2, with D unresolved. CDR1 is MDHEN, CDR2 SYDVKM, per germline. Trimming shortened V by 7 bases and J by 6 bases, and 9 bases separated the two germline ends. This CDR3 contains 11 residues. CDR3 residues: CASTYGHGYTF. CDR3 DNA: TGTGCCAGCACCTATGGGCATGGCTACACCTTC.

This rearrangement joins TRBV18 to TRBJ1-1; TRBD1 agrees at 7 bases. The CDR3 extends over 14 amino acids. The J segment lost 5 bases and the V segment lost 2 bases, leaving 5 bases of the junction unmatched. Germline-derived CDR1 and CDR2 are KGHSH and LQKENI. CDR3 in DNA: TGTGCCAGCTCACCAGCAGGGGGGAGGACTGAAGCTTTCTTT. This gives the protein CASSPAGGRTEAFF.

This clone was seen only a few times. The J gene is TRBJ2-3, the V gene TRBV29-1; 8 bases are a match to TRBD1. Trimming at V came to 1 base and at J to 4 bases, leaving 4 bases not matched to a gene. Per germline, CDR1 SQVTM and CDR2 ANQGSEA. The length of the CDR3 is 14 residues. The CDR3 nucleotides are TGCAGCGTTGAAGCAGGGGGCGCGTCAGATACGCAGTATTTT. This gives the protein CSVEAGGASDTQYF.

J is TRBJ2-7 and V is TRBV7-6; D is possibly TRBD2 (6 bases). Germline V CDR1 and CDR2: SGHVS, FNYEAQ. This CDR3 spans 16 amino acids. The ends were cut back, 5 bases at V and 3 bases at J, with 20 bases in the middle. The CDR3 sequence is CASSERSGTGNYEQYF. CDR3 DNA sequence: TGTGCCAGCAGCGAAAGATCCGGGACTGGAAACTACGAGCAGTACTTC.

The rearrangement links TRBV2 to TRBJ2-2, with TRBD2 identical over 7 bases. Germline CDR1 reads SNHLY; CDR2 reads FYNNEI. The CDR3 totals 15 residues. Trimming at V came to 11 bases and at J to 5 bases, leaving 14 bases not matched to a gene. CDR3 DNA sequence: TGTGCCTCGCGGGGACGGCCGGGGGGAACCGGGGAGCTGTTTTTT. This gives the protein CASRGRPGGTGELFF.